Sequencing of this T cell receptor beta chain was carried out in a study of identical twins. Study findings and constraints: The abundant beta clonotypes from cord blood had fewer insertions, and memory repertoires had none of this.

With no exceptions, donors were healthy Caucasians. Of note for this clonotype: As yet, its antigen is unknown.

Template switching supplied a universal primer site; unique molecular identifiers were carried on the cDNA. Each CDR3 protein gets one entry after TCRdb re-called the 5' RACE reads with MiXCR. The data contain approximately 690,000 distinct CDR3 sequences, around 6% of them singletons. V gave up 3 bases and J gave up 5 bases; unmatched junction bases: 4. The CDR3 runs 14 residues. In germline, CDR1 is MNHEY, CDR2 SMNVEV (reference sequence). Input material: naive T cells sorted from blood. The chain is built from TRBV27 and TRBJ2-1; TRBD1 matches at 7 bases. This sequence originates from a man between 18 and 29 years old in good health. The CDR3 protein is CASSFRGIDNEQFF. CDR3 bases: TGTGCCAGCAGTTTCAGGGGGATAGACAATGAGCAGTTCTTC.